What follows is one T cell receptor beta chain and its context. Its binding antigen is unknown. No base quality values were provided; no much bigger clone lies one nucleotide off. The sample originates from a study of shared clonotypes between healthy human individuals (TCRdb year 2020). As for the study more broadly: The cohort included a few men and a couple of women between 18 and 49 years of age. Libraries were prepared and TCR repertoires were sequenced by different laboratories using diverse techniques, in order to increase sequencing depth and limit assay-specific biases. Leukapheresis yielded between about 0.85 and 10 billion PBMCs per donor. To estimate repertoire size and how much clonotype sharing occurs between individuals, the study deeply sequenced the blood TCR repertoires of roughly 5 healthy adults. General findings and caveats noted by the study authors: The genetic and exposure-history diversity represented was limited by the small number of donors. Sampling was restricted to blood, and TCR repertoires in tissue are likely to differ from TCR repertoires in blood. Based on pairwise subsampling, the degree of clonotype sharing among donors was expected to be affected by sequencing depth.

After removal of 4 bases from V and 9 bases from J, the junction retains 9 bases not matched to a gene. From the cysteine through the phenylalanine, the CDR3 covers 14 amino acids. The retained sequence is limited to the CDR3, 42 bases, with the frame set at the first base. CDR1 and CDR2 are drawn from the germline V gene (reference sequence): LNHDA, SQIVND. Using the deep immunoSEQ assay, multiplex PCR amplified TCR CDR3 regions from genomic DNA. For each cell subset, the extracted genomic DNA was distributed evenly across all wells of several immunoSEQ 96-well plates, and each plate served as one replicate. For unsorted PBMC, 300 to 350 ng genomic DNA, equal to around 30,000 T cell genomes, was loaded into each replicate PCR. Unsorted PBMC genomic DNA was sequenced across ten immunoSEQ deep assay plates. Purified libraries were measured with a Qubit 3.0 fluorometer, size-checked on a Bioanalyzer 2100, and measured again with the KAPA Library Quantification kit. A separate single-read 150-cycle Illumina NextSeq 550 flow cell was used to sequence each immunoSEQ 96-well plate. Processing in the source paper ran as follows. Because only junctional sequences without quality scores were contained in the immunoSEQ output, filtering matching that applied to full-length reads could not be performed. Sequences were annotated with PyIR, a Python wrapper for IgBLAST v1.9, and V/J genes and CDR3 were assigned using IMGT germline references. Reads were removed for weak V/J assignments (E-value above 1e-6), missing CDR3, stop codons, out-of-frame junctions, or ambiguous translated residues. V3J clonotypes were defined as sequences sharing an identical inferred V gene, J gene, and CDR3 amino acid sequence. Percentage overlap between repertoires was computed as shared unique clonotypes divided by the size of the smaller repertoire. Three approaches were used to assess repertoire richness: RTK rarefaction, the Chao1 estimator, and Recon v2.1 estimates of unobserved clonotypes. TCRdb took this table from immuneACCESS and kept in-frame rearrangements with V and J called. Such tables lack part of the clones; where checked against another copy, unresolved V genes explain under half of the gap, and the rest is unexplained. V and J calls plus clone size are reproduced from that table; the DNA served to infer D and trimming. This sample comprises a few hundred thousand clones, around 78% of them detected only once. The biggest ten clones account for 12% of the sample.

Donors were healthy HIV-negative adults with no recently reported acute infections or vaccinations. Every donor was a Caucasian adult living in Nashville, Tennessee, USA. For unsorted samples, tens of millions of PBMCs were counted, and genomic DNA was extracted using the QIAamp DNA Blood Mini kit. Blood was collected by leukapheresis, and PBMCs were isolated by Ficoll-Histopaque density gradient centrifugation and then cryopreserved in liquid nitrogen vapor phase. The source material was PBMCs. The V gene is TRBV19 and the J gene is TRBJ1-5, and TRBD1 aligns with 7 junction nucleotides. The clonotype was recovered from a woman between 40 and 50 years old in good health. Some clones in this sample may be carry-over from other donors' samples. The nucleotide sequence is given as TGTGCCAGTAGTAGACGACAGGGAGAATCGCCCCAGCATTTT. The translation is CASSRRQGESPQHF.